The TCR beta chain described here comes from a study of response to subunit inactivated influenza vaccine. Study outcomes and limitations: New T cells are recruited in small numbers by each seasonal influenza vaccination, according to the authors' suggestion.

TCRdb redid the calling of the RT-PCR reads with MiXCR, one entry per CDR3 protein. The table shows 650,000 to 800,000 distinct CDR3 sequences, with around 20% occurring only once. This clonotype was observed a few times. What it binds is not known. V was pared by 6 bases and J by 8 bases, with 8 bases of the junction left unmatched. This CDR3 region has 14 residues. The starting material was PBMCs from blood, obtained roughly 5 days after vaccination. This TCR was recovered from a man aged 45-60 years who received an inactivated influenza vaccine. V usage is TRBV12-3 or TRBV12-4 and J usage is TRBJ1-4; 8 bases map to TRBD1. The DNA of the CDR3 is TGTGCCAGCAGCCTTGACAGGGGAAGGGAAAAACTGTTTTTT. Its translation is CASSLDRGREKLFF.